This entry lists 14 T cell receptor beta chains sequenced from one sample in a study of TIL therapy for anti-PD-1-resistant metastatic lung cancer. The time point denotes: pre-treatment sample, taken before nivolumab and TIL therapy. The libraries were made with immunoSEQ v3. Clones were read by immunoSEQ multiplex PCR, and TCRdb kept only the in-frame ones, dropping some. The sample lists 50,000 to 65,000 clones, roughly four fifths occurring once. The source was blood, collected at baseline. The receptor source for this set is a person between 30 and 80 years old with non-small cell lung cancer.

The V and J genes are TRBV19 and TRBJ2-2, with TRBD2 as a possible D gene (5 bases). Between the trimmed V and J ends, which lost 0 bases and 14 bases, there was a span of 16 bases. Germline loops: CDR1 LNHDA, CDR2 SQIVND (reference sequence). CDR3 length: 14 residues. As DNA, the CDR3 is TGTGCCAGTAGTATAGATTGGACTCCTCCGGTTCTGTTTTTT. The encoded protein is CASSIDWTPPVLFF.

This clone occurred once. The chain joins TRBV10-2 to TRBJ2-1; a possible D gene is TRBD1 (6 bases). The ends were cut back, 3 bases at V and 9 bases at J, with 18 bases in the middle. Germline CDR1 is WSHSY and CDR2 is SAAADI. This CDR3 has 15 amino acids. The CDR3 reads CASSDILDRMPEQFF. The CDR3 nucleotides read TGCGCCAGCAGTGACATTCTGGACAGAATGCCTGAGCAGTTCTTC.

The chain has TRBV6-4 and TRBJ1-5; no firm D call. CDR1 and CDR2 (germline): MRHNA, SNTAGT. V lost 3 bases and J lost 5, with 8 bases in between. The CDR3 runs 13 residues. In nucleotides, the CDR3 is TGTGCCAGCAGTGAAGGAGGGTATCAGCCCCAGCATTTT. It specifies CASSEGGYQPQHF.

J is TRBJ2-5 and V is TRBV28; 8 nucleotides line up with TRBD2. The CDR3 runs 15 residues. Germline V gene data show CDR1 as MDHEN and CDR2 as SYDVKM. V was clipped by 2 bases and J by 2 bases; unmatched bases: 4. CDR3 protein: CASSLAGGGQETQYF. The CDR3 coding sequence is TGTGCCAGCAGTTTAGCGGGGGGTGGGCAAGAGACCCAGTACTTC.

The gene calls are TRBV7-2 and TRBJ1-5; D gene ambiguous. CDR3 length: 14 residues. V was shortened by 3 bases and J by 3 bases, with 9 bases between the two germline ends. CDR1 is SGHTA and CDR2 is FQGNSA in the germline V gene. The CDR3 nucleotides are TGTGCCAGCAGCTTTAGTGGAAACAATCAGCCCCAGCATTTT. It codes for CASSFSGNNQPQHF. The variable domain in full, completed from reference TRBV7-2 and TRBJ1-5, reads GAGVSQSPSNKVTEKGKDVELRCDPISGHTALYWYRQSLGQGLEFLIYFQGNSAPDKSGLPSDRFSAERTGGSVSTLTIQRTQQEDSAVYLCASSFSGNNQPQHFGDGTRLSIL.

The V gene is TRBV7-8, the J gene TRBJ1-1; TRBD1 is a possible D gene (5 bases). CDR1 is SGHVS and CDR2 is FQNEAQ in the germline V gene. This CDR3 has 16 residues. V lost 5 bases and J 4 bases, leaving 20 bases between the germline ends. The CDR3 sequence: CASSRGDLRGGTEAFF. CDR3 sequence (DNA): TGTGCCAGCAGCCGAGGGGACTTACGGGGGGGCACTGAAGCTTTCTTT.

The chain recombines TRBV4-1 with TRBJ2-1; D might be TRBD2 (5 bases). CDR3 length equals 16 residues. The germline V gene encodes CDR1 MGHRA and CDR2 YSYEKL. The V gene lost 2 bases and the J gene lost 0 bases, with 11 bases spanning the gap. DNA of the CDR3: TGCGCCAGCAGCCAAACGGGGAGCAGCTCCTACAATGAGCAGTTCTTC. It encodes CASSQTGSSSYNEQFF.

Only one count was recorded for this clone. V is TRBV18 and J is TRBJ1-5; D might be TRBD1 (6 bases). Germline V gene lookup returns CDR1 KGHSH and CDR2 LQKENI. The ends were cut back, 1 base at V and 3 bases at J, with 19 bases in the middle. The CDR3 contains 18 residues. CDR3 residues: CASSPRALSAGDNQPQHF. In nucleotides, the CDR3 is TGTGCCAGCTCACCACGGGCTCTCAGTGCAGGGGACAATCAGCCCCAGCATTTT. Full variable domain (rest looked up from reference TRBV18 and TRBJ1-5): NAGVMQNPRHLVRRRGQEARLRCSPMKGHSHVYWYRQLPEEGLKFMVYLQKENIIDESGMPKERFSAEFPKEGPSILRIQQVVRGDSAAYFCASSPRALSAGDNQPQHFGDGTRLSIL.

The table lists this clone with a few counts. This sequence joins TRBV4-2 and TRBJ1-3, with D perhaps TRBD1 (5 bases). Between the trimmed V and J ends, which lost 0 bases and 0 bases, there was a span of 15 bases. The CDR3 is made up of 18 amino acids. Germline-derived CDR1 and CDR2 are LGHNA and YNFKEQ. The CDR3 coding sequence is TGTGCCAGCAGCCAAGAGGGGACCCGTTCTGTCTCTGGAAACACCATATATTTT. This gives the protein CASSQEGTRSVSGNTIYF.

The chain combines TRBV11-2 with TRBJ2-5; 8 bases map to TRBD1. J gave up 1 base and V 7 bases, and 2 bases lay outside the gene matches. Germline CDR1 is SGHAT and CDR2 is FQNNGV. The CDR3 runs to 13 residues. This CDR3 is CASTRGLQETQYF. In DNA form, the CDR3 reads TGTGCCAGCACCAGGGGGCTCCAAGAGACCCAGTACTTC.

In nucleotides, the CDR3 is TGTGCCTGGAGAAGGGCAGGGACCTTAAATTCACCCCTCCACTTT. Protein product: CAWRRAGTLNSPLHF. This chain uses TRBV30 with TRBJ1-6; possible D gene TRBD1, 5 bases. Germline V gives CDR1 GTSNPN, CDR2 SVGIG (reference sequence). CDR3 length: 15 amino acids. Trimming left V 3 bases short and J 7 bases short, with 16 bases between.

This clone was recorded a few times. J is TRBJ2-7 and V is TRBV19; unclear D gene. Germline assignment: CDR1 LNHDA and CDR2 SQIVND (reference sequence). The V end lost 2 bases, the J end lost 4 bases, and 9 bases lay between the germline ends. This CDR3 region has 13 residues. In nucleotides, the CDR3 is TGTGCCAGTAGTATAAGTCTGGATTACGAGCAGTACTTC. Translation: CASSISLDYEQYF.

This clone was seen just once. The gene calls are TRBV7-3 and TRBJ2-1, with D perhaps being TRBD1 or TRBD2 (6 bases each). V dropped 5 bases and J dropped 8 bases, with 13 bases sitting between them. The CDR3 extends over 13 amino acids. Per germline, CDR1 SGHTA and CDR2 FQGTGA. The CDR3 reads CASSGGPADEQFF. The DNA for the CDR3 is TGTGCCAGCAGCGGGGGGCCAGCAGATGAGCAGTTCTTC. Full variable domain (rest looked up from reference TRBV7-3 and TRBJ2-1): GAGVSQTPSNKVTEKGKYVELRCDPISGHTALYWYRQSLGQGPEFLIYFQGTGAADDSGLPNDRFFAVRPEGSVSTLKIQRTERGDSAVYLCASSGGPADEQFFGPGTRLTVL.

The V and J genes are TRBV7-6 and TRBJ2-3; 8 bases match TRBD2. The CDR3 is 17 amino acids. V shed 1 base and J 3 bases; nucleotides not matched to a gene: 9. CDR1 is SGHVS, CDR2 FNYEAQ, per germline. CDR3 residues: CASSLVEAGGPTDTQYF. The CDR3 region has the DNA TGTGCCAGCAGCTTAGTGGAGGCGGGGGGCCCGACAGATACGCAGTATTTT.